This entry features one T cell receptor (beta chain) sequence. TCRdb keeps only in-frame clones here, not all; method: immunoSEQ multiplex PCR. The repertoire holds 100,000 or so clones, with 87% as singletons. CDR3 length equals 16 residues. Germline assignment: CDR1 SGDLS and CDR2 YYNGEE. The V and J ends lost 0 bases and 1 base respectively, with 13 bases between them. These data originate in a study of T cell responses to AZD1222 COVID-19 vaccine. The sample consisted of peripheral blood, taken on day 0 of AZD1222 vaccination. The clonotype originates from an adult in good health. V and J are TRBV9 and TRBJ1-1; tentative D call: TRBD1 (5 bases). CDR3 in amino acids: CASSVGWGKGNTEAFF. The CDR3, as DNA: TGTGCCAGCAGCGTAGGGTGGGGCAAGGGGAACACTGAAGCTTTCTTT.